This T cell receptor beta chain stems from a study of PD-1 blockade in mismatch repair-deficient tumors (dated by TCRdb to 2016 to 2017). In terms of the full investigation: Between late 2013 and September 2016, the trial enrolled 86 consecutive patients with approximately 13 mismatch repair-deficient cancer types, every one of whom had been previously treated and was progressing. Tumor-associated T cell clones in the peripheral blood of patients responding to PD-1 blockade were tracked using deep sequencing of TCR CDR3 regions. On the study overall, not on this receptor specifically: After pembrolizumab, tumor-resident clones, which were often undetectable in blood before treatment, expanded rapidly and then contracted, generally ahead of radiologic responses.

About this clone itself: It has no known antigen specificity. No clone much larger than this one lies a single base away; base qualities are absent.

Preparation of the library involved the immunoSEQ multiplex PCR assay. The table comes from immuneACCESS by way of TCRdb, which keeps in-frame sequences with V and J called. Part of the clones is missing from these tables; in studies checked, under half for an unresolved V gene and the rest for unknown reasons. The sample includes roughly 130,000 clones, with roughly 86% observed a single time. The ten most abundant clones make up 10% to 15% of the sample. Mismatch repair deficiency in every enrolled patient was established by polymerase chain reaction or immunohistochemistry. Three patients who responded to pembrolizumab therapy underwent TCR sequencing. In the phase II trial, pembrolizumab PD-1 blockade was tested prospectively in advanced mismatch repair-deficient cancers, no matter which tissue of origin the cancers came from. Peripheral blood T cell samples were gathered serially, both before PD-1 blockade started and at multiple time points afterward. The timing of each blood sample was reported as weeks after the first dose of pembrolizumab.

The CDR3 goes from the cysteine to the phenylalanine over 15 residues. Only the CDR3 part of the read is kept: 45 bases, read in frame from the first base. V ends up 4 bases short and J 8 bases short, with an unmatched junction base count of 8. The germline V gene provides CDR1 SGHDN and CDR2 FVKESK. The source is an adult with mismatch repair-deficient cancer. Sequences were derived from peripheral blood, sampled just over 70 weeks after starting pembrolizumab. The chain uses TRBV14 and TRBJ1-2, with 12 bases aligning to TRBD1. The bases are TGTGCCAGCAGCCGTGCCGGGACAGGGGGCCACGGCTACACCTTC. Translated, it reads CASSRAGTGGHGYTF. When the CDR3 is completed using the reference TRBV14 and TRBJ1-2 genes on either side, the full variable domain is EAGVTQFPSHSVIEKGQTVTLRCDPISGHDNLYWYRRVMGKEIKFLLHFVKESKQDESGMPNNRFLAERTGGTYSTLKVQPAELEDSGVYFCASSRAGTGGHGYTFGSGTRLTVV.